These 31 T cell receptor beta chains came from one sample sequenced in a study of cytomegalovirus exposure and HLA in healthy donors. Vbeta (60) and Jbeta (13) primers were used in the PCR. TCRdb's copy holds only in-frame clones and misses some; the assay was immunoSEQ multiplex PCR. In the table there are 150,000 to 200,000 clones, around 84% of which are singletons. Material: PBMCs. Receptors originate from a woman between 18 and 29 years old in good health and CMV-seronegative.

The gene calls are TRBV14 and TRBJ2-7; D ambiguous. The CDR3 contains 13 residues. V lost 0 bases to trimming and J lost 0 bases, with 3 bases between them. CDR1 SGHDN and CDR2 FVKESK come from the germline V gene. CDR3 residues: CASSQDNSYEQYF. Written as DNA, the CDR3 is TGTGCCAGCAGCCAAGACAACTCCTACGAGCAGTACTTC. The complete variable domain, with remaining parts taken from reference TRBV14 and TRBJ2-7, reads EAGVTQFPSHSVIEKGQTVTLRCDPISGHDNLYWYRRVMGKEIKFLLHFVKESKQDESGMPNNRFLAERTGGTYSTLKVQPAELEDSGVYFCASSQDNSYEQYFGPGTRLTVT.

In regard to this clone: The junction and the germline gene differ at one end; a read error may be behind it. The rearrangement links TRBV7-9 to TRBJ2-1; D is undetermined. Germline V gene lookup returns CDR1 SEHNR and CDR2 FQNEAQ (reference sequence). The length of the CDR3 is 12 residues. The CDR3 is CSSSLSPNEQFF. The CDR3 DNA is TGTTCCAGCAGCCTTAGTCCCAATGAGCAGTTCTTC.

This rearrangement joins TRBV18 to TRBJ1-2; 9 bases are shared with TRBD1. This CDR3 contains 18 residues. Trimming removed 0 bases from V and 8 bases from J; junction bases left unmatched: 16. Germline V gene lookup returns CDR1 KGHSH and CDR2 LQKENI. This CDR3 is CASSPPGSAGQGSGGYTF. For the CDR3, the DNA is TGTGCCAGCTCACCACCGGGCTCTGCCGGACAGGGGTCTGGGGGCTACACCTTC.

The gene calls are TRBV6-5 and TRBJ1-1; maybe TRBD1 (6 bases). This CDR3 has 14 amino acids. Germline assignment: CDR1 MNHEY and CDR2 SVGAGI. V was cut by 8 bases and J by 3 bases, with 16 bases left in between. CDR3 DNA sequence: TGTGCCAGCGGGGGGGCGGGGGAGGACACTGAAGCTTTCTTT. Protein product: CASGGAGEDTEAFF.

The V call is TRBV10-3, the J call TRBJ2-5; 11 bases align to TRBD1. V lost 3 bases and J lost 4; bases outside the gene matches: 7. Germline CDR1 reads ENHRY; CDR2 reads SYGVKD. The CDR3 has 16 residues. DNA of the CDR3: TGTGCCATCAGTGAACCGGGACAGGGGGGTGTAGAGACCCAGTACTTC. It codes for CAISEPGQGGVETQYF.

The V and J genes are TRBV7-6 and TRBJ1-5; TRBD1 matches 7 bases. CDR1 is SGHVS, CDR2 FNYEAQ, per germline. J was trimmed by 7 bases and V by 4 bases; bases with no gene match: 7. CDR3 length equals 14 residues. The CDR3 DNA sequence: TGTGCCAGCAGCTCGACAGGGTTCGGCCAGCCCCAGCATTTT. Its protein is CASSSTGFGQPQHF.

Remarks on this clone: One end of the junction varies from germline; a read error may be responsible. The chain carries TRBV4-2 and TRBJ2-1; TRBD2 matches 9 bases. Germline CDR1 is LGHNA and CDR2 is YNFKEQ. CDR3 length: 17 amino acids. The chain's CDR3 is CAGSQSSTSGLYNEQFF. The DNA for the CDR3 is TGTGCCGGCAGCCAATCCTCGACTAGCGGTCTCTACAATGAGCAGTTCTTC.

The chain recombines TRBV5-6 with TRBJ1-2, with 8 bases matching TRBD1. V was clipped by 3 bases and J by 1 base; unmatched bases: 11. The length of the CDR3 is 17 residues. Germline-derived CDR1 and CDR2 are SGHDT and YYEEEE. For the CDR3, the DNA is TGTGCCAGCAGCTCTGGACAGGGAGGCCTAGTTAACTATGGCTACACCTTC. Protein: CASSSGQGGLVNYGYTF.

The CDR3 loop reads CASSVAGGLGLAGEHYEQYF. As DNA, the CDR3 is TGTGCCAGCAGCGTAGCCGGGGGGTTGGGACTAGCGGGGGAGCACTACGAGCAGTACTTC. The chain couples TRBV9 to TRBJ2-7, with 14 bases that match TRBD2. The length of the CDR3 is 20 residues. The V gene's germline CDR1 is SGDLS and CDR2 YYNGEE. V dropped 0 bases and J dropped 3; count of bases not matched to a gene: 14.

This sequence joins TRBV28 and TRBJ1-2; D is unclear. The CDR3 covers 14 residues. Trimming shortened V by 7 bases and J by 3 bases, and 15 bases separated the two germline ends. The germline gives CDR1 MDHEN, CDR2 SYDVKM. CDR3 loop: CASIDLSRDYGYTF. The CDR3 coding sequence is TGTGCCAGCATTGACCTATCCCGGGACTATGGCTACACCTTC.

The chain combines TRBV28 with TRBJ1-1, with D uncertain. CDR3 size: 16 residues. Germline values: CDR1 MDHEN, CDR2 SYDVKM. Trimming cost V 6 bases and J 1 base, with 18 bases left between them. CDR3 nucleotides: TGTGCCAGCAGCCGACCCCCGAGCGGACGGAACACTGAAGCTTTCTTT. The encoded protein is CASSRPPSGRNTEAFF.

J is TRBJ2-2 and V is TRBV7-9; no clear D. This CDR3 has 12 amino acids. Trimming stripped 8 bases from V and 6 bases from J, with 10 bases between. Germline CDR1 is SEHNR and CDR2 is FQNEAQ (reference sequence). CDR3 nucleotide sequence: TGTGCCAGCCGTTCGGGTTCCGGGGAGCTGTTTTTT. Encoded protein: CASRSGSGELFF.

This chain uses TRBV6-1 with TRBJ2-7; D is uncertain. The CDR3 sequence is 14 residues long. V lost 4 bases and J lost 6, with 16 bases in between. From germline, CDR1 is MNHNS and CDR2 SASEGT. CDR3 loop: CASSGGYSLPEQYF. CDR3 in DNA: TGTGCCAGCAGTGGTGGATACAGCCTCCCCGAGCAGTACTTC.

The genes are TRBV6-5 and TRBJ2-1; possible D gene TRBD2, 5 bases. CDR3 length: 12 residues. CDR1 and CDR2 from the germline V gene are MNHEY and SVGAGI. Trimming took 5 bases from V and 5 from J, leaving 7 bases between them. The CDR3 protein is CASSRLNNEQFF. The CDR3 coding sequence is TGTGCCAGCAGTAGACTAAACAATGAGCAGTTCTTC.

J is TRBJ1-2 and V is TRBV7-9, with D possibly TRBD1 on 6 matching bases. Per germline, CDR1 SEHNR and CDR2 FQNEAQ (reference sequence). This CDR3 spans 14 amino acids. Trimming cost V 1 base and J 0 bases, with 6 bases left between them. The CDR3 coding sequence is TGTGCCAGCAGCTTAGGACAGGCTAACTATGGCTACACCTTC. Translation: CASSLGQANYGYTF.

V is TRBV5-1 and J is TRBJ2-7, with D maybe TRBD1 (6 bases). This CDR3 has 14 residues. Between the trimmed V and J ends, which lost 3 bases and 4 bases, there was a span of 14 bases. Germline V gene lookup returns CDR1 SGHRS and CDR2 YFSETQ. This CDR3 is CASSSGHEPYEQYF. DNA of the CDR3: TGCGCCAGCAGCTCGGGACATGAGCCTTACGAGCAGTACTTC.

The gene calls are TRBV5-1 and TRBJ1-3, with 12 bases lining up with TRBD1. V was pared by 4 bases and J by 1 base, with 3 bases of the junction left unmatched. This CDR3 region has 16 residues. Germline CDR1 SGHRS, CDR2 YFSETQ. In DNA form, the CDR3 reads TGCGCCAGCAGCACGGGACAGGGGGCTTCTGGAAACACCATATATTTT. It codes for CASSTGQGASGNTIYF.

V usage is TRBV29-1 and J usage is TRBJ2-6; D perhaps matches TRBD1 (7 bases). The CDR3 consists of 15 residues. Germline V gene sequence: CDR1 SQVTM, CDR2 ANQGSEA. V shed 6 bases and J shed 3 bases, with 15 bases lying between them. The chain's CDR3 is CSVGGGAGGANVLTF. CDR3 in DNA: TGCAGCGTAGGAGGGGGCGCCGGTGGGGCCAACGTCCTGACTTTC.

This chain links TRBV7-9 with TRBJ2-1; the match to TRBD1 covers 9 bases. The length of the CDR3 is 15 residues. Germline CDR1 and CDR2: SEHNR and FQNEAQ (reference sequence). The V segment lost 7 bases and the J segment 3 bases; nucleotides outside the gene matches: 7. The CDR3 protein is CASNEGDRDYNEQFF. CDR3 nucleotide sequence: TGTGCCAGCAACGAGGGGGACAGGGACTACAATGAGCAGTTCTTC.

This rearrangement joins TRBV10-3 to TRBJ2-3, with 11 bases lining up with TRBD2. The CDR3 runs 18 residues. Trimming at V came to 6 bases and at J to 2 bases, leaving 13 bases not matched to a gene. Germline CDR1 reads ENHRY; CDR2 reads SYGVKD. For the CDR3, the DNA is TGTGCCATCAGGGACACTAGCGGGAGCCCCTCTACCACAGATACGCAGTATTTT. As protein: CAIRDTSGSPSTTDTQYF.

The chain recombines TRBV28 with TRBJ2-5, with D maybe TRBD2 (6 bases). Germline CDR1 and CDR2: MDHEN and SYDVKM. This CDR3 has 16 residues. V shed 5 bases and J shed 10 bases, with 26 bases lying between them. CDR3 nucleotides: TGTGCCAGCAGTCCACAATCCGGGACTCGCCGAGTGGGCCAGTACTTC. This gives the protein CASSPQSGTRRVGQYF.

The rearrangement links TRBV25-1 to TRBJ1-4; D uncertain. Trimming shortened V by 3 bases and J by 8 bases, and 22 bases separated the two germline ends. The CDR3 is 17 amino acids. CDR1 and CDR2 from the germline V gene are MGHDK and SYGVNS. DNA for the CDR3: TGTGCCAGCAGTGATCTAGCGGTTGGAAGTACGCGGGAAAAACTGTTTTTT. It yields the protein CASSDLAVGSTREKLFF.

This clone is a singleton in its sample. The rearrangement links TRBV4-1 to TRBJ1-3; unclear D gene. Germline values: CDR1 MGHRA, CDR2 YSYEKL. V was pared by 1 base and J by 2 bases, with 12 bases between. CDR3 length: 16 residues. Here the CDR3 reads CASSQAGRSPGNTIYF. CDR3 sequence (DNA): TGCGCCAGCAGCCAAGCGGGGAGGTCCCCTGGAAACACCATATATTTT.

V gene TRBV5-1 combines with J gene TRBJ2-5; TRBD2 matches at 8 bases. The CDR3 covers 14 residues. Losses at the gene ends were 5 bases for V and 1 base for J; bases not matched to a gene: 4. Germline CDR1 SGHRS, CDR2 YFSETQ. As DNA, the CDR3 is TGCGCCAGCAGTCTAGCGGGCCCCCAAGAGACCCAGTACTTC. Translated, it gives CASSLAGPQETQYF.

The chain joins TRBV19 to TRBJ1-2; 9 positions match TRBD1. Germline trimming cut 4 bases from V and 4 bases from J; bases unmatched to any gene: 7. In germline, CDR1 is LNHDA, CDR2 SQIVND (reference sequence). CDR3 length equals 15 residues. Written as DNA, the CDR3 is TGTGCCAGTAGTAGTCACCGGGACAGGGCCTATGGCTACACCTTC. This encodes CASSSHRDRAYGYTF.

The rearrangement joins TRBV7-3 to TRBJ2-1, with a tentative D call TRBD1 (5 bases). Trimming removed 4 bases at V and 7 bases at J, with 8 bases between. CDR1 and CDR2 from the germline V gene are SGHTA and FQGTGA. This CDR3 has 12 amino acids. The CDR3, as DNA: TGTGCCAGCAGCTCCCAGGGTAATGAGCAGTTCTTC. Its protein is CASSSQGNEQFF.

The chain is built from TRBV19 and TRBJ1-1; TRBD1 aligns across 9 bases. The CDR3 runs 15 residues. The V segment lost 6 bases and the J segment 1 base; nucleotides outside the gene matches: 6. Per germline, CDR1 LNHDA and CDR2 SQIVND (reference sequence). CDR3 protein: CASSRTGVTNTEAFF. The CDR3 DNA is TGTGCCAGTAGCAGGACAGGGGTAACGAACACTGAAGCTTTCTTT. The whole variable domain, remainder taken from reference TRBV19 and TRBJ1-1, is DGGITQSPKYLFRKEGQNVTLSCEQNLNHDAMYWYRQDPGQGLRLIYYSQIVNDFQKGDIAEGYSVSREKKESFPLTVTSAQKNPTAFYLCASSRTGVTNTEAFFGQGTRLTVV.

The J gene is TRBJ2-5, the V gene TRBV2, with 15 bases aligning to TRBD2. CDR3 length equals 18 residues. With V trimmed by 3 bases and J by 5 bases, 10 bases remained unmatched. Germline CDR1 and CDR2: SNHLY and FYNNEI. The chain's CDR3 is CASSDRGLAGGYRETQYF. Here the CDR3 DNA reads TGTGCCAGCAGTGATAGGGGACTAGCGGGAGGATATCGGGAGACCCAGTACTTC.

The genes are TRBV6-5 and TRBJ1-1, with 8 positions matching TRBD1. CDR3 length: 15 residues. Per the germline V gene, CDR1 is MNHEY and CDR2 is SVGAGI. With V trimmed by 5 bases and J by 3 bases, 8 bases remained unmatched. The CDR3 DNA follows: TGTGCCAGCAGTAAGTTGGGACAGGAACACACTGAAGCTTTCTTT. It encodes CASSKLGQEHTEAFF.

V is TRBV4-1 and J is TRBJ1-2, with D unresolved. The V and J ends lost 4 bases and 7 bases respectively, with 22 bases between them. CDR3 length: 16 residues. Germline assignment: CDR1 MGHRA and CDR2 YSYEKL. The CDR3 is CASSPRGGAKLGGYTF. In nucleotides, the CDR3 is TGCGCCAGCAGCCCTCGCGGTGGTGCCAAACTCGGTGGCTACACCTTC.

Of note for this clone: The sample has other DNA sequences that encode this CDR3 too. The V call is TRBV2, the J call TRBJ1-1; D gene ambiguous. V lost 1 base and J lost 8, with 14 bases in between. The CDR3 has 14 residues. CDR1 SNHLY and CDR2 FYNNEI come from the germline V gene. The CDR3 coding sequence is TGTGCCAGCAGTGAAGGCGGAGGGAAGGCCGAAGCTTTCTTT. Translating gives CASSEGGGKAEAFF.